The TCR beta chain described here comes from a study of T-cell reconstitution after alpha-beta-depleted transplantation in children. Notes on the study in general: Certain patients had high TCRbeta diversity at day 60, and it came from recipient T cells and thymic progenitors that survived. Newly produced T cells mostly provided counts and TCRbeta diversity after one year, as hyperexpanded clones declined.

For TCRbeta, the library was prepared with unique molecular identifiers. TCRdb used MiXCR to reprocess the PCR reads, holding one entry per CDR3 protein. The profile shows about 350,000 distinct CDR3 sequences, about a sixth of them singletons. V lost 5 bases to trimming and J lost 4 bases, with 16 bases between them. The length of the CDR3 is 15 residues. Germline CDR1 is SEHNR and CDR2 is FQNEAQ (reference sequence). About this clonotype: Antigen: not known.

The material sequenced was PBMCs, mostly from graft donor cells, taken 360 days after TCRalphabeta/CD19-depleted stem cell transplant. The TCR sequence derives from a male patient aged 2-15 years who had a stem cell transplant for acute lymphoblastic leukemia, so the T cells may come from the graft donor. The chain recombines TRBV7-9 with TRBJ2-3, with a weak D call TRBD2 (6 bases). CDR3 DNA: TGTGCCAGCAGCGCATTGGGGGGACTGCCAGATACGCAGTATTTT. This codes for CASSALGGLPDTQYF.